The rows below give T cell receptor beta chains drawn from one sample of a study of blood T cells in healthy people across ages. Each CDR3 protein gets one entry after TCRdb re-called the 5' RACE reads with MiXCR. The profile shows roughly 1.4 million distinct CDR3 sequences, approximately 59% of them singletons. Sequencing was carried out using blood. Every receptor here comes from a man aged 18-30 years in good health. Each CDR3 is given with its conserved first and last residue. The D gene is left open where the match is weak. The size field is filled for only some rows; it gives once, few, many or a size class.

TRBJ2-5,TRBD1,-,TRBV4-2,TGTGCCAGCAGCTTTCGGACAGGGGGTGGAGAGACCCAGTACTTC,CASSFRTGGGETQYF
TRBJ2-5,-,few,TRBV7-9,TGTGCCAGCAGCTCATCCCAATGGCGGCAGCAAGAGACCCAGTACTTC,CASSSSQWRQQETQYF
TRBJ2-7,-,-,TRBV4-3,TGCGCCAGCAGCCAAGAGAACAGACCCTACGAGCAGTACTTC,CASSQENRPYEQYF
TRBJ1-2,-,-,TRBV15,TGTGCCACCAGCAGAGACCTTGGAGGGGTTGACTATGGTTACACCTTC,CATSRDLGGVDYGYTF
TRBJ1-5,-,once,TRBV20-1,TGCAGTGCTAGAAGACTTGCGGGGTCCAATCAGCCCCAGCATTTT,CSARRLAGSNQPQHF
TRBJ2-2,TRBD1,-,TRBV6-2/TRBV6-3,TGTGCCAGCAGCAGTTATAGAGGGCTCGGACAGGGGACCACCGGGGAGCTGTTTTTT,CASSSYRGLGQGTTGELFF
TRBJ1-2,-,-,TRBV28,TGTGCCAGCAGTCCCCCTTCGGGACGGAGATATGGCTACACCTTC,CASSPPSGRRYGYTF
TRBJ2-7,-,-,TRBV6-2/TRBV6-3,TGTGCCAGCAGCCGACTGGGCCCCTTGGACTACGAGCAGTACTTC,CASSRLGPLDYEQYF
TRBJ2-3,TRBD1,-,TRBV7-9,TGTGCCAGCAGCTTTGATGCAGGGGGCGCCCATACGCAGTATTTT,CASSFDAGGAHTQYF
TRBJ2-1,-,-,TRBV7-2,TGTGCCAGCTGCCTGGGGTTAAGCTCCTACAATGAGCAGTTCTTC,CASCLGLSSYNEQFF
TRBJ2-3,-,few,TRBV20-1,TGCAGTGCTAGAGATCAACAGGGACGAGATACGCAGTATTTT,CSARDQQGRDTQYF
TRBJ2-3,-,-,TRBV18,TGTGCCAGCTCAGGGGGAGAGCCACCTATCACAGATACGCAGTATTTT,CASSGGEPPITDTQYF
TRBJ1-5,-,-,TRBV7-2,TGTGCCAGCACCCCCGCAAGCAATCAGCCCCAGCATTTT,CASTPASNQPQHF
TRBJ1-2,-,-,TRBV7-9,TGTGCCAGCAGCTTATCTTCGGGAGGCTACACCTTC,CASSLSSGGYTF
TRBJ2-1,TRBD2,-,TRBV4-2,TGTGCCAGCAGCCAAGATAGGAATAGCGGGAGGTGGGGCAATGAGCAGTTCTTC,CASSQDRNSGRWGNEQFF
TRBJ2-1,TRBD1,many,TRBV6-1,TGTGCCAGTACCGGACAGGAGCACAATGAGCAGTTCTTC,CASTGQEHNEQFF
TRBJ1-2,-,-,TRBV12-3/TRBV12-4,TGTGCCAGCACCTATCAAGTGGGCTATGGCCACACCTTC,CASTYQVGYGHTF
TRBJ2-7,-,once,TRBV6-5,TGTGCCAGCCGATCAGAGGCCTACGAGCAGTACTTC,CASRSEAYEQYF
TRBJ2-7,-,-,TRBV27,TGTGCCAGCAGTTTATCGTTTAAGGCGGGTTACCACGAGCAGTACTTC,CASSLSFKAGYHEQYF
TRBJ2-3,-,few,TRBV4-1,TGCGCCAGCCGTGGGGGCCTTACAGATACGCAGTATTTT,CASRGGLTDTQYF
TRBJ2-3,TRBD2,few,TRBV3-1,TGTGCCAGCGGGGCGGGAGGGCCGCCGACAGATACGCAGTATTTT,CASGAGGPPTDTQYF
TRBJ1-2,-,few,TRBV5-1,TGCGCCAGCAGCTTGGAAGGTCGTCAGGGCGGTGGCTACACCTTC,CASSLEGRQGGGYTF
TRBJ2-5,TRBD2,-,TRBV3-1,TGTGCCAGCAGCGTCCTAGCGGACCAAGAGACCCAGTACTTC,CASSVLADQETQYF
TRBJ1-1,-,-,TRBV20-1,TGCAGTGCTATAGACAGGCTGAACACTGAAGCTTTCTTT,CSAIDRLNTEAFF
TRBJ2-4,-,-,TRBV6-6,TGTGCCAGCAGTTACAGGGAGGTAAACATTCAGTACTTC,CASSYREVNIQYF
TRBJ1-1,-,-,TRBV29-1,TGCAGCACTGGAGGGGGGGAGTTGAACACTGAAGCTTTCTTT,CSTGGGELNTEAFF
TRBJ1-4,-,-,TRBV30,TGTGCCTGGAGTGTGACGGCAACTAATGAAAAACTGTTTTTT,CAWSVTATNEKLFF
TRBJ2-7,-,-,TRBV7-9,TGTGCCAGCAGCCCACCCTCCGAAAGTCGAATTTATAGGTCCTACGAGCAGTACTTC,CASSPPSESRIYRSYEQYF
TRBJ1-6,TRBD1,-,TRBV20-1,TGCAGTCTTTGGACAGGGGAATATAGTTCACCCCTCCACTTT,CSLWTGEYSSPLHF
TRBJ1-6,TRBD1,-,TRBV6-5,TGTGCCAGCAGAGCGGGGACAGGGGAGGATAATTCACCCCTCCACTTT,CASRAGTGEDNSPLHF
TRBJ2-1,TRBD2,-,TRBV15,TGTGCCACCAGCAATACGACTAGCGGGGCCTACAATGAGCAGTTCTTC,CATSNTTSGAYNEQFF
TRBJ2-1,TRBD2,-,TRBV9,TGTGCCAGCAGCGCCCTTAGCGGGGGGGAGGAAAATGAGCAGTTCTTC,CASSALSGGEENEQFF
TRBJ2-5,TRBD1,-,TRBV20-1,TGCAGTGCTACCGTACAGGGGGTGGGAGAGACCCAGTACTTC,CSATVQGVGETQYF
TRBJ2-3,-,once,TRBV6-1,TGTGCCAGCAGTGTAGGCCAGGGGTATGGCACAGATACGCAGTATTTT,CASSVGQGYGTDTQYF
TRBJ1-1,-,-,TRBV28,TGTGCCAGCGGAATGGGGAGGACTGAAGCTTTCTTT,CASGMGRTEAFF
TRBJ2-1,TRBD2,-,TRBV7-8,TGTGCCAGCAGCTTAAGTTTGGCGGGAGGGGCCTACAATGAGCAGTTCTTC,CASSLSLAGGAYNEQFF
TRBJ2-1,-,few,TRBV5-1,TGCGCCAGCAGCTTCGTAGGGGTAGGCAATGAGCAGTTCTTC,CASSFVGVGNEQFF
TRBJ1-4,-,-,TRBV4-1,TGCGCCAGCAGCCAAAGTGTGGGCAGGGAACACGAAAAACTGTTTTTT,CASSQSVGREHEKLFF
TRBJ2-6,TRBD1,few,TRBV4-3,TGCGCCAGCAGCCAAGAACCCCAGGGGGCTGGGGGGGCCAACGTCCTGACTTTC,CASSQEPQGAGGANVLTF
TRBJ1-2,TRBD1,few,TRBV5-4,TGTGCCAGCGGACCGGGACAGGGATGGGACGGCTACACCTTC,CASGPGQGWDGYTF
TRBJ2-3,-,many,TRBV7-2,TGTGCCAGCAGCTTAGCGGGAGCCGGCGGCCTAACAGATACGCAGTATTTT,CASSLAGAGGLTDTQYF